The 30 T cell receptor beta chains in this list originate from one sample, sequenced in a study of blood T cell repertoires in COVID-19. Repertoires were generated with immunoSEQ multiplex PCR, while TCRdb's copy carries only in-frame clones and drops some. The sample yields about 45,000 clones, around 80% seen once. Material for sequencing was peripheral blood. Receptors originate from a human donor in a cohort sampled during active COVID-19.

The genes are TRBV4-3 and TRBJ2-1, with D perhaps matching TRBD1 (5 bases). The CDR3 is 16 residues long. Germline assignment: CDR1 LGHNA and CDR2 YSLEER. V lost 0 bases and J 0 bases, leaving 9 bases between the germline ends. CDR3 sequence (DNA): TGCGCCAGCAGCCAAGAGGACACCAACTCCTACAATGAGCAGTTCTTC. Amino acid sequence: CASSQEDTNSYNEQFF.

The chain is built from TRBV10-1 and TRBJ2-3; D is undetermined. The CDR3 runs to 12 residues. The V end lost 3 bases, the J end lost 2 bases, and 3 bases lay between the germline ends. The germline gives CDR1 WNHNN, CDR2 SYGVQD (reference sequence). The CDR3 DNA sequence: TGCGCCAGCAGTGACAACACAGATACGCAGTATTTT. It is translated as CASSDNTDTQYF.

The V gene is TRBV30, the J gene TRBJ1-1; D is ambiguous. Germline V CDR1 and CDR2: GTSNPN, SVGIG (reference sequence). Trimming took off 4 bases at V and 3 bases at J, with 12 bases between the two ends. This CDR3 is built from 13 residues. This CDR3 is CAWISRRDTEAFF. The CDR3 DNA follows: TGTGCCTGGATTAGCAGGAGGGACACTGAAGCTTTCTTT.

The CDR3 DNA follows: TGTGCCAGCAGCGAACGACAGGGAACTGAAGCTTTCTTT. This sequence encodes CASSERQGTEAFF. The J gene is TRBJ1-1, the V gene TRBV25-1; TRBD1 aligns across 7 bases. The trim removed 6 bases at V and 5 bases at J, leaving 6 bases unmatched. CDR3 length: 13 amino acids. CDR1 is MGHDK and CDR2 is SYGVNS in the germline V gene.

The rearrangement uses TRBV11-3 and TRBJ2-7; 7 bases align to TRBD1. The germline CDR1 and CDR2 sequences are SGHNT and YENEEA. The CDR3 spans 17 residues. Trimming took 1 base from V and 2 from J; bases not matched to a gene: 11. This chain's CDR3 is CASSLGLTEGAAYEQYF. In DNA, the CDR3 is TGTGCCAGCAGCTTAGGGCTGACAGAGGGGGCCGCCTACGAGCAGTACTTC.

The V and J genes are TRBV18 and TRBJ1-4, with 9 bases lining up with TRBD1. This CDR3 spans 15 amino acids. V shed 3 bases, J shed 8 bases, and the junction held 7 bases outside the gene matches. The V gene's germline CDR1 is KGHSH and CDR2 LQKENI. The CDR3 reads CASSPTGTGREKLFF. Written as DNA, the CDR3 is TGTGCCAGCTCACCGACCGGGACAGGGAGGGAAAAACTGTTTTTT.

The V gene is TRBV6-2 or TRBV6-3, the J gene TRBJ2-1; 10 nucleotides match TRBD2. The CDR3 covers 16 residues. CDR1 and CDR2 (germline): MNHEY, SVGEGT. The trim removed 0 bases at V and 5 bases at J, leaving 4 bases unmatched. This CDR3 reads CASSYSGLADNNEQFF. CDR3 coding DNA: TGTGCCAGCAGTTACTCTGGACTAGCGGACAACAATGAGCAGTTCTTC.

J is TRBJ2-3 and V is TRBV24-1; 15 bases agree with TRBD2. In germline, CDR1 is KGHDR, CDR2 SFDVKD. The V and J ends lost 2 bases and 3 bases, in that order; junction bases with no gene match: 8. The CDR3 loop spans 19 amino acids. The CDR3 nucleotides read TGTGCCACCAGTGATTCTCCAGGACTAGCGGGAGGGTATACAGATACGCAGTATTTT. Translated, it gives CATSDSPGLAGGYTDTQYF.

This clone was observed once. J is TRBJ1-4 and V is TRBV2; 9 bases fit TRBD1. CDR3 size: 15 residues. In germline, CDR1 is SNHLY, CDR2 FYNNEI. Germline trimming cut 6 bases from V and 7 bases from J; bases unmatched to any gene: 9. CDR3 residues: CASSPQGQGGEKLFF. The CDR3 nucleotides are TGTGCCAGCAGCCCCCAGGGACAGGGAGGTGAAAAACTGTTTTTT.

The chain recombines TRBV29-1 with TRBJ1-2; unclear D gene. CDR1 is SQVTM, CDR2 ANQGSEA, per germline. V lost 6 bases, J lost 5 bases, and 13 bases lay in between. The CDR3 is 12 amino acids. The DNA of the CDR3 is TGCAGCGTCGAACGAGGTTCTTATGGCTACACCTTC. Translation gives CSVERGSYGYTF.

This clone has more than one count but fewer than ten. V gene TRBV28 combines with J gene TRBJ2-1; the match to TRBD2 covers 12 bases. Germline assignment: CDR1 MDHEN and CDR2 SYDVKM. CDR3 length equals 19 residues. V gave up 3 bases and J gave up 0 bases; unmatched junction bases: 9. The DNA for the CDR3 is TGTGCCAGCAGTTTTTCTTTGGCTAGCGGGAGGGTCTCCTACAATGAGCAGTTCTTC. Translation gives CASSFSLASGRVSYNEQFF.

V is TRBV10-3 and J is TRBJ1-2, with TRBD1 matching over 8 bases. There are 16 residues in the CDR3. With 6 bases clipped from V and 2 bases from J, the junction kept 11 bases outside the gene matches. The germline V gene has CDR1 ENHRY and CDR2 SYGVKD. The CDR3 loop is CAISPNPGQVNYGYTF. The CDR3 bases are TGTGCCATCAGCCCTAATCCGGGACAGGTGAACTATGGCTACACCTTC.

This chain links TRBV10-2 with TRBJ2-2; 7 bases map to TRBD1. This CDR3 is 17 amino acids long. Germline CDR1 reads WSHSY; CDR2 reads SAAADI. Losses at the gene ends were 5 bases for V and 4 bases for J; bases not matched to a gene: 13. The CDR3 nucleotides are TGCGCCAGCAGTCTCAATCTAGGGGCAGGGGGCACCGGGGAGCTGTTTTTT. As protein: CASSLNLGAGGTGELFF.

This clone was counted between two and nine times. The genes are TRBV2 and TRBJ1-1, with 8 bases aligning to TRBD1. Germline V CDR1 and CDR2: SNHLY, FYNNEI. V lost 10 bases, J lost 1 base, and 5 bases stayed unmatched. The CDR3 runs 13 residues. The chain's CDR3 is CAIRTGRNTEAFF. The CDR3, as DNA: TGTGCCATCAGGACAGGGAGGAACACTGAAGCTTTCTTT.

V is TRBV28 and J is TRBJ2-1; 7 bases agree with TRBD1. This CDR3 is built from 16 residues. Germline loops: CDR1 MDHEN, CDR2 SYDVKM. V gave up 5 bases and J gave up 2 bases; unmatched junction bases: 9. The CDR3 spells CASSIRQGRAYNEQFF. The CDR3 DNA follows: TGTGCCAGCAGTATCCGACAGGGTAGGGCCTACAATGAGCAGTTCTTC.

V usage is TRBV6-1 and J usage is TRBJ1-6, with unresolved D. Germline lookup yields CDR1 MNHNS and CDR2 SASEGT. Deletions cut 2 bases from V and 7 bases from J, with 6 bases between. This CDR3 is built from 13 residues. As DNA, the CDR3 is TGTGCCAGCAGTGAACATCCAAATTCACCCCTCCACTTT. It yields the protein CASSEHPNSPLHF.

This clone was found once. CDR3 DNA: TGTGCCAGCAGTCAACAGGGGGATTTCTACGAGCAGTACTTC. This gives the protein CASSQQGDFYEQYF. The chain is built from TRBV21-1 and TRBJ2-7; TRBD1 is the table's D call and was not checked against the DNA. TRBV21-1 is a pseudogene locus. The CDR3 loop spans 14 amino acids.

This rearrangement joins TRBV28 to TRBJ2-3, with 11 bases matching TRBD2. CDR1 MDHEN and CDR2 SYDVKM come from the germline V gene. The CDR3 is 16 amino acids. The V and J ends lost 4 bases and 5 bases, in that order; junction bases with no gene match: 8. The chain's CDR3 is CASSSLTSGGIDTQYF. The CDR3 nucleotides read TGTGCCAGCAGTTCACTTACTAGCGGGGGTATAGATACGCAGTATTTT. The whole variable domain, filled in from reference TRBV28 and TRBJ2-3, reads DVKVTQSSRYLVKRTGEKVFLECVQDMDHENMFWYRQDPGLGLRLIYFSYDVKMKEKGDIPEGYSVSREKKERFSLILESASTNQTSMYLCASSSLTSGGIDTQYFGPGTRLTVL.

The chain carries TRBV6-1 and TRBJ2-3, with 7 bases aligning to TRBD1. Germline lookup yields CDR1 MNHNS and CDR2 SASEGT. The CDR3 runs 15 residues. V shed 1 base, J shed 3 bases, and the junction held 4 bases outside the gene matches. The CDR3 reads CASSEVQGVTDTQYF. The CDR3 region has the DNA TGTGCCAGCAGTGAAGTTCAGGGGGTAACAGATACGCAGTATTTT.

This clone was seen a few times. The chain combines TRBV7-9 with TRBJ2-1, with 13 bases fitting TRBD2. Germline V gene data show CDR1 as SEHNR and CDR2 as FQNEAQ (reference sequence). After removal of 5 bases from V and 7 bases from J, the junction contained 5 bases not matched to a gene. The CDR3 contains 15 residues. The CDR3 nucleotides read TGTGCCAGCAGCCCCGGACTAGCGGGAGATAATGAGCAGTTCTTC. It is translated as CASSPGLAGDNEQFF.

The chain recombines TRBV30 with TRBJ1-3; D perhaps matches TRBD1 (6 bases). The germline V gene encodes CDR1 GTSNPN and CDR2 SVGIG (reference sequence). The CDR3 is made up of 15 amino acids. The V and J ends lost 3 bases and 4 bases respectively, with 16 bases between them. CDR3 residues: CAWRSRGAQGNTIYF. The CDR3 DNA sequence: TGTGCCTGGAGGTCACGGGGGGCACAAGGAAACACCATATATTTT.

The J gene is TRBJ2-3, the V gene TRBV28; D is possibly TRBD2 (6 bases). This CDR3 contains 15 residues. Trimming left V 8 bases short and J 1 base short, with 16 bases between. Germline values: CDR1 MDHEN, CDR2 SYDVKM. The CDR3 bases are TGTGCCAGCGGCCTTAGCGGTAGAGGCACAGATACGCAGTATTTT. Amino acids: CASGLSGRGTDTQYF.

This clone was found a few times. This chain connects TRBV2 to TRBJ2-1; 12 nucleotides line up with TRBD1. V gave up 7 bases and J gave up 9 bases; unmatched junction bases: 13. Per the germline V gene, CDR1 is SNHLY and CDR2 is FYNNEI. CDR3 length equals 16 residues. CDR3 DNA sequence: TGTGCCAGCACCCAACGAGGGACAGGGGGCAACGGTGAGCAGTTCTTC. This gives the protein CASTQRGTGGNGEQFF.

CDR3 amino acids: CASSMTGSSYNEQFF. The CDR3 coding sequence is TGTGCCAGTAGTATGACCGGGAGCTCCTACAATGAGCAGTTCTTC. The chain has TRBV19 and TRBJ2-1, with D perhaps TRBD2 (6 bases). Germline V gene lookup returns CDR1 LNHDA and CDR2 SQIVND (reference sequence). The CDR3 has 15 amino acids. The V end lost 3 bases, the J end lost 0 bases, and 9 bases lay between the germline ends.

V usage is TRBV7-2 and J usage is TRBJ1-2, with 8 bases fitting TRBD1. From germline, CDR1 is SGHTA and CDR2 FQGNSA. The CDR3 covers 15 residues. V shed 1 base and J 5 bases; nucleotides not matched to a gene: 6. CDR3 coding DNA: TGTGCCAGCAGCTTAGGCAGGGGGCAACAGTATGGCTACACCTTC. This sequence encodes CASSLGRGQQYGYTF.

V gene TRBV28 combines with J gene TRBJ1-5, with D perhaps matching TRBD1 (5 bases). There are 14 residues in the CDR3. V was trimmed by 1 base and J by 7 bases, leaving 11 bases between them. Per the germline V gene, CDR1 is MDHEN and CDR2 is SYDVKM. The DNA for the CDR3 is TGTGCCAGCAGTTTATTGCAGGGTCACCAGCCCCAGCATTTT. It codes for CASSLLQGHQPQHF. The whole variable domain, remainder taken from reference TRBV28 and TRBJ1-5, is DVKVTQSSRYLVKRTGEKVFLECVQDMDHENMFWYRQDPGLGLRLIYFSYDVKMKEKGDIPEGYSVSREKKERFSLILESASTNQTSMYLCASSLLQGHQPQHFGDGTRLSIL.

V usage is TRBV3-1 (or the pseudogene TRBV3-2) and J usage is TRBJ2-5; tentatively, D is TRBD2 (6 bases). Germline V gene lookup returns CDR1 LGHDT and CDR2 YNNKEL (reference sequence). V was shortened by 0 bases and J by 5 bases, with 16 bases between the two germline ends. The CDR3 covers 16 residues. The CDR3: CASSQEGRRAKETQYF. The CDR3 nucleotides read TGTGCCAGCAGCCAAGAAGGCCGGAGGGCCAAGGAGACCCAGTACTTC.

This clone was found once. The chain carries TRBV21-1 and TRBJ1-5; the table's D call of TRBD1 was not tested on the DNA. TRBV21-1 corresponds to a pseudogene. CDR3 length equals 16 residues. CDR3 sequence reads: CASSKATGLGYQPQHF. In nucleotides, the CDR3 is TGTGCCAGCAGCAAAGCCACAGGGTTGGGGTATCAGCCCCAGCATTTT.

This clone was counted between two and nine times. This sequence joins TRBV4-2 and TRBJ2-3, with 12 nucleotides matching TRBD2. CDR1 LGHNA and CDR2 YNFKEQ come from the germline V gene. The CDR3 length is 16 residues. The ends lost 3 bases at V and 6 bases at J; junction bases unmatched: 7. This chain's CDR3 is CASSQNLAGGPDTQYF. The CDR3 nucleotides are TGTGCCAGCAGCCAGAATCTAGCGGGAGGGCCGGATACGCAGTATTTT.

V usage is TRBV11-2 and J usage is TRBJ2-5; 7 positions match TRBD2. The V segment lost 0 bases and the J segment 5 bases; nucleotides outside the gene matches: 9. Germline assignment: CDR1 SGHAT and CDR2 FQNNGV. There are 16 residues in the CDR3. For the CDR3, the DNA is TGTGCCAGCAGCTTAGATTTGGCGGGAGCGGGGGAGACCCAGTACTTC. Translated: CASSLDLAGAGETQYF.